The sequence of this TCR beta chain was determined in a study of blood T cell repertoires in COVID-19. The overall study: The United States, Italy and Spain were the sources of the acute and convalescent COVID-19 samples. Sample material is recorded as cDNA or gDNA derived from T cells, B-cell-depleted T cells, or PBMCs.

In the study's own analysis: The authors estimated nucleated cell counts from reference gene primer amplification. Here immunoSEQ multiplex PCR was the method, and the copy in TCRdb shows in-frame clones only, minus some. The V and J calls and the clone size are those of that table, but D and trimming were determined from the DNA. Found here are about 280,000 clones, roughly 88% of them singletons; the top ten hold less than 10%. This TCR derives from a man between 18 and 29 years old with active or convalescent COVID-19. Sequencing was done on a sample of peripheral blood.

The CDR3 region is CASSQATSGDTDTQYF. The CDR3 DNA is TGTGCCAGCAGCCAAGCTACTAGCGGGGACACAGATACGCAGTATTTT. The V call is TRBV3-1 (or the pseudogene TRBV3-2), the J call TRBJ2-3, with 10 positions matching TRBD2. The germline V gene has CDR1 LGHDT and CDR2 YNNKEL (reference sequence). This CDR3 is built from 16 residues. After removal of 1 base from V and 2 bases from J, the junction contained 3 bases not matched to a gene.